A selection of T cell receptor beta chains follows, all from one sample in a study of a mutant IDH1 vaccine in newly diagnosed glioma. Here immunoSEQ multiplex PCR was the method, and the copy in TCRdb shows in-frame clones only, minus some. The repertoire holds around 37,000 clones, with roughly three quarters as singletons. Specimen: PBMCs, collected from a glioma patient treated with radiotherapy, temozolomide or both. Receptors were obtained from a man aged 35 to 55 with glioma. Some clones in this sample may be carry-over from other donors' samples. The CDR3 runs from the conserved cysteine through the conserved F or W. The D gene is left open where the match is weak. A clone size is listed for some rows: how often the clone was seen (once, few, many), or a class if it is expanded.

J gene: TRBJ1-3
D gene: NA
clone size: NA
V gene: TRBV6-6
CDR3 protein: CASSRQSSGNTIYF
CDR3 DNA: TGTGCCAGCAGTAGGCAGTCCTCTGGAAACACCATATATTTT

J gene: TRBJ1-6
D gene: NA
clone size: once
V gene: TRBV9
CDR3 protein: CASSVVAGANSPLHF
CDR3 DNA: TGTGCCAGCAGCGTAGTTGCAGGGGCCAATTCACCCCTCCACTTT

J gene: TRBJ2-5
D gene: NA
clone size: NA
V gene: TRBV19
CDR3 protein: CASRDGTGNSETQYF
CDR3 DNA: TGTGCCAGTAGGGACGGAACAGGGAACTCAGAGACCCAGTACTTC

J gene: TRBJ1-6
D gene: NA
clone size: NA
V gene: TRBV5-4
CDR3 protein: CASRPDRNSPLHF
CDR3 DNA: TGTGCCAGCAGACCCGACAGGAATTCACCCCTCCACTTT

J gene: TRBJ1-2
D gene: NA
clone size: NA
V gene: TRBV10-3
CDR3 protein: CAISTLRDGYTF
CDR3 DNA: TGTGCCATCAGTACCCTGAGGGATGGCTACACCTTC

J gene: TRBJ2-1
D gene: NA
clone size: few
V gene: TRBV9
CDR3 protein: CASSPKRGLEQFF
CDR3 DNA: TGTGCCAGCAGCCCCAAACGAGGGTTGGAGCAGTTCTTC

J gene: TRBJ1-1
D gene: NA
clone size: NA
V gene: TRBV15
CDR3 protein: CATSRKTGDTEAFF
CDR3 DNA: TGTGCCACCAGCAGAAAGACAGGAGACACTGAAGCTTTCTTT

J gene: TRBJ2-5
D gene: TRBD2
clone size: NA
V gene: TRBV10-3
CDR3 protein: CAISATGLAGETQYF
CDR3 DNA: TGTGCCATCAGTGCGACCGGACTAGCGGGAGAGACCCAGTACTTC

J gene: TRBJ1-6
D gene: NA
clone size: NA
V gene: TRBV30
CDR3 protein: CAWSRDKPYNSPLHF
CDR3 DNA: TGTGCCTGGAGTAGGGATAAACCATATAATTCACCCCTCCACTTT

J gene: TRBJ2-3
D gene: NA
clone size: NA
V gene: TRBV4-1
CDR3 protein: CASSQDRSLGTDTQYF
CDR3 DNA: TGCGCCAGCAGCCAAGACAGGTCCCTGGGCACAGATACGCAGTATTTT

J gene: TRBJ1-1
D gene: NA
clone size: NA
V gene: TRBV7-2
CDR3 protein: CASSLGFSEAFF
CDR3 DNA: TGTGCCAGCAGCTTAGGGTTTTCTGAAGCTTTCTTT

J gene: TRBJ1-6
D gene: NA
clone size: NA
V gene: TRBV4-2
CDR3 protein: CASSQADRSSIRSPLHF
CDR3 DNA: TGTGCCAGCAGCCAAGCTGACAGGTCCTCTATTAGGTCACCCCTCCACTTT

J gene: TRBJ2-7
D gene: TRBD1
clone size: NA
V gene: TRBV4-2
CDR3 protein: CASSRGTGGYEQYF
CDR3 DNA: TGTGCCAGCAGCCGCGGGACAGGGGGGTACGAGCAGTACTTC

J gene: TRBJ2-3
D gene: NA
clone size: NA
V gene: TRBV28
CDR3 protein: CASSLGVQVADTQYF
CDR3 DNA: TGTGCCAGCAGTTTGGGTGTGCAGGTGGCAGATACGCAGTATTTT

J gene: TRBJ1-2
D gene: TRBD1
clone size: medium-sized
V gene: TRBV5-6
CDR3 protein: CASSETGDGRGYTF
CDR3 DNA: TGTGCCAGCAGCGAAACAGGGGATGGACGTGGCTACACCTTC

J gene: TRBJ2-7
D gene: NA
clone size: NA
V gene: TRBV10-3
CDR3 protein: CATGGGREQYF
CDR3 DNA: TGTGCCACCGGGGGAGGCCGGGAGCAGTACTTC

J gene: TRBJ1-1
D gene: NA
clone size: NA
V gene: TRBV13
CDR3 protein: CASSTWMGQNTEAFF
CDR3 DNA: TGTGCCAGCAGCACTTGGATGGGCCAGAACACTGAAGCTTTCTTT